The 23 T cell receptor beta chains presented below share a single source sample, sequenced in a study of T cells in Graves' hyperthyroidism and ophthalmopathy. TCR beta CDR3 region amplification was performed from RNA transcripts. The TCR CDR3 first-round RT-PCR relied on the HTBI primer set. TCRdb re-called the multiplex PCR reads through MiXCR, storing one row per CDR3 protein. This table holds 300,000 to 350,000 distinct CDR3 sequences, roughly 17% found once. The material sequenced was blood. The source of these receptors is a man aged 25-45 years with Graves' hyperthyroidism.

This clonotype came up a few times. The chain uses TRBV9 and TRBJ2-1; 11 nucleotides line up with TRBD2. Germline values: CDR1 SGDLS, CDR2 YYNGEE. The J segment lost 0 bases and the V segment lost 0 bases, leaving 5 bases of the junction unmatched. This CDR3 is built from 18 residues. DNA for the CDR3: TGTGCCAGCAGCGTAGGAGGTAGCGGGAGGGTCTCCTACAATGAGCAGTTCTTC. It is translated as CASSVGGSGRVSYNEQFF.

This clonotype was found a few times. The genes are TRBV9 and TRBJ2-7; tentatively, D is TRBD1 (6 bases). Trimming stripped 7 bases from V and 2 bases from J, with 13 bases between. The CDR3 is 13 residues long. The germline V gene encodes CDR1 SGDLS and CDR2 YYNGEE. CDR3: CASGTGSTYEQYF. The CDR3 DNA reads TGTGCCAGCGGTACAGGGAGCACCTACGAGCAGTACTTC.

There are a few counts of this clonotype. The genes are TRBV12-3 or TRBV12-4 and TRBJ1-2, with 12 bases that match TRBD1. Germline trimming cut 6 bases from V and 8 bases from J; bases unmatched to any gene: 10. This CDR3 has 15 residues. The CDR3 here is CASSRGTGGSGGYTF. The CDR3 nucleotides read TGTGCCAGCAGCCGTGGGACAGGGGGCTCGGGCGGCTACACCTTC.

This clonotype has a count of ten or more. This rearrangement joins TRBV7-2 to TRBJ2-7; 13 bases are a match to TRBD2. CDR1 and CDR2 (germline): SGHTA, FQGNSA. V lost 5 bases to trimming and J lost 1 base; unmatched junction nucleotides: 5. The CDR3 spans 16 residues. The CDR3 region is CASSRTSGSHSYEQYF. CDR3 in DNA: TGTGCCAGCAGCCGGACTAGCGGGAGTCATTCCTACGAGCAGTACTTC.

This clonotype was seen many times. This chain uses TRBV20-1 with TRBJ2-7; a weak D match, TRBD1 (5 bases). With 5 bases removed from V and 2 bases from J, the gap between germline ends came to 16 bases. The CDR3 has 14 residues. Germline assignment: CDR1 DFQATT and CDR2 SNEGSKA (reference sequence). In DNA, the CDR3 is TGCAGTGCTGCCCTTACCAGGGCCCCCTACGAGCAGTACTTC. It translates to CSAALTRAPYEQYF.

The J gene is TRBJ1-2, the V gene TRBV5-4, with D maybe TRBD1 (5 bases). CDR1 SGHNT and CDR2 YYREEE come from the germline V gene (reference sequence). CDR3 size: 13 residues. V lost 5 bases and J 4 bases, leaving 12 bases between the germline ends. The CDR3 protein is CASRSGTFYGYTF. DNA for the CDR3: TGTGCCAGCAGAAGCGGGACCTTCTATGGCTACACCTTC. The complete variable domain, with remaining parts taken from reference TRBV5-4 and TRBJ1-2, reads ETGVTQSPTHLIKTRGQQVTLRCSSQSGHNTVSWYQQALGQGPQFIFQYYREEENGRGNFPPRFSGLQFPNYSSELNVNALELDDSALYLCASRSGTFYGYTFGSGTRLTVV.

In its sample, this clonotype was seen a few times. This chain uses TRBV4-1 with TRBJ2-1; possible D gene TRBD2, 5 bases. Germline V gene lookup returns CDR1 MGHRA and CDR2 YSYEKL. V was shortened by 3 bases and J by 8 bases, with 17 bases between the two germline ends. The CDR3 extends over 15 amino acids. This chain's CDR3 is CASSHVPTRRHEQFF. The CDR3 DNA is TGCGCCAGCAGCCATGTCCCAACTAGACGGCATGAGCAGTTCTTC.

This clonotype has a count of ten or more. J is TRBJ1-2 and V is TRBV5-1; tentative D call: TRBD1 (6 bases). Trimming left V 0 bases short and J 3 bases short, with 12 bases between. The CDR3 spans 15 residues. Germline V gene lookup returns CDR1 SGHRS and CDR2 YFSETQ. The CDR3 spells CASSLVGTPDYGYTF. DNA for the CDR3: TGCGCCAGCAGCTTGGTCGGGACACCCGACTATGGCTACACCTTC.

This clonotype was picked up a small number of times. The chain links TRBV7-9 to TRBJ2-1, with 7 bases identical to TRBD2. The germline V gene has CDR1 SEHNR and CDR2 FQNEAQ (reference sequence). V lost 0 bases and J lost 4; bases outside the gene matches: 3. CDR3 length: 15 amino acids. Here the CDR3 reads CASSLAGGKYNEQFF. CDR3 DNA sequence: TGTGCCAGCAGCTTAGCGGGAGGGAAATACAATGAGCAGTTCTTC.

The rearrangement joins TRBV19 to TRBJ2-7; D is unresolved. V lost 3 bases, J lost 6 bases, and 12 bases lay in between. Germline V gene sequence: CDR1 LNHDA, CDR2 SQIVND (reference sequence). The CDR3 sequence is 13 residues long. CDR3 nucleotide sequence: TGTGCCAGTAGTATGGGCTGGGCTTCCGAGCAGTACTTC. It encodes CASSMGWASEQYF.

This sequence joins TRBV11-2 and TRBJ2-6; D is ambiguous. The V gene lost 4 bases and the J gene lost 10 bases, with 17 bases spanning the gap. The germline CDR1 and CDR2 sequences are SGHAT and FQNNGV. The CDR3 contains 15 residues. The chain's CDR3 is CASSSNGGIRNVLTF. In nucleotides, the CDR3 is TGTGCCAGCAGCTCCAACGGTGGGATTCGAAACGTCCTGACTTTC.

This clonotype was recorded at least ten times. In DNA form, the CDR3 reads TGTGCCAGCAGCCACGGGACTCGAAGCACAGATACGCAGTATTTT. It codes for CASSHGTRSTDTQYF. V gene TRBV11-2 combines with J gene TRBJ2-3, with D possibly matching TRBD2 (6 bases). CDR3 length equals 15 residues. Germline-derived CDR1 and CDR2 are SGHAT and FQNNGV. V was shortened by 5 bases and J by 0 bases, with 12 bases between the two germline ends.

This clonotype came up many times. A junction end diverges from the germline sequence, so it may reflect a read error. The chain has TRBV20-1 and TRBJ1-6, with TRBD1 matching 9 bases. The CDR3 is 14 residues long. Germline CDR1 is DFQATT and CDR2 is SNEGSKA (reference sequence). The CDR3 DNA reads TGCAGTGCCAAAGGGGACAGGGAGAATTCACCCTTCCACTTT. Translation: CSAKGDRENSPFHF.

This clonotype was found many times. The rearrangement joins TRBV11-2 to TRBJ2-2; D call uncertain. Germline values: CDR1 SGHAT, CDR2 FQNNGV. The CDR3 loop spans 14 amino acids. With 1 base removed from V and 7 bases from J, the gap between germline ends came to 10 bases. The CDR3 sequence is CASSLGSLVGELFF. CDR3 nucleotide sequence: TGTGCCAGCAGCTTAGGATCGTTGGTCGGGGAGCTGTTTTTT.

The chain combines TRBV20-1 with TRBJ2-3; TRBD2 agrees at 7 bases. Germline CDR1 is DFQATT and CDR2 is SNEGSKA (reference sequence). The CDR3 has 15 residues. The ends lost 4 bases at V and 1 base at J; junction bases unmatched: 8. In DNA form, the CDR3 reads TGCAGTGCTATTGGCGGGAGTGCTGGCACAGATACGCAGTATTTT. Translated: CSAIGGSAGTDTQYF.

This chain connects TRBV4-1 to TRBJ2-5, with TRBD1 matching over 8 bases. The V gene end was trimmed by 2 bases and the J gene end by 4 bases; junction bases not matched to a gene: 9. The CDR3 totals 16 residues. Germline CDR1 is MGHRA and CDR2 is YSYEKL. The CDR3 DNA sequence: TGCGCCAGCAGCCAATCCGGACAGGGAGTGACAGAGACCCAGTACTTC. This gives the protein CASSQSGQGVTETQYF.

There are a few counts of this clonotype. The chain joins TRBV7-9 to TRBJ2-1; 13 bases fit TRBD2. V lost 3 bases and J lost 8; bases outside the gene matches: 4. Germline-derived CDR1 and CDR2 are SEHNR and FQNEAQ (reference sequence). This CDR3 is built from 15 residues. This CDR3 is CASSLSGLAGDEQFF. The DNA for the CDR3 is TGTGCCAGCAGCTTGTCCGGACTAGCGGGAGATGAGCAGTTCTTC.

The chain couples TRBV3-1 to TRBJ2-1; TRBD2 agrees at 9 bases. This CDR3 is 12 amino acids long. Per the germline V gene, CDR1 is LGHDT and CDR2 is YNNKEL (reference sequence). J gave up 10 bases and V 4 bases, and 2 bases lay outside the gene matches. Here the CDR3 reads CASSLLAGEQFF. CDR3 coding DNA: TGTGCCAGCAGCCTTCTAGCGGGGGAGCAGTTCTTC.

The DNA of the CDR3 is TGCGCCAGCAGCCGGGCGCCCTACCTCTATGGCTACACCTTC. Its translation: CASSRAPYLYGYTF. The chain combines TRBV4-1 with TRBJ1-2; D uncertain. CDR1 is MGHRA and CDR2 is YSYEKL in the germline V gene. CDR3 length: 14 amino acids. V was pared by 4 bases and J by 4 bases, with 13 bases between.

This clonotype has ten or more counts. For the CDR3, the DNA is TGCAGTGCAGCACACCGGGGGACTGGAGACGGCATTCAGTACTTC. Its protein product is CSAAHRGTGDGIQYF. The rearrangement links TRBV20-1 to TRBJ2-4, with a tentative D call TRBD2 (6 bases). The CDR3 is 15 residues long. CDR1 is DFQATT, CDR2 SNEGSKA, per germline (reference sequence). Trimming cost V 6 bases and J 9 bases, with 24 bases left between them.

The chain uses TRBV14 and TRBJ1-1; no firm D call. The CDR3 contains 14 residues. Trimming took off 1 base at V and 3 bases at J, with 9 bases between the two ends. Per the germline V gene, CDR1 is SGHDN and CDR2 is FVKESK. The CDR3 sequence: CASSQGSRYTEAFF. CDR3 DNA sequence: TGTGCCAGCAGCCAAGGGAGCAGGTACACTGAAGCTTTCTTT. Full variable domain (missing parts from reference TRBV14 and TRBJ1-1): EAGVTQFPSHSVIEKGQTVTLRCDPISGHDNLYWYRRVMGKEIKFLLHFVKESKQDESGMPNNRFLAERTGGTYSTLKVQPAELEDSGVYFCASSQGSRYTEAFFGQGTRLTVV.

The chain couples TRBV19 to TRBJ1-4, with D possibly TRBD1 on 6 matching bases. The ends were cut back, 0 bases at V and 8 bases at J, with 16 bases in the middle. The CDR3 covers 16 residues. Germline CDR1 is LNHDA and CDR2 is SQIVND (reference sequence). The DNA of the CDR3 is TGTGCCAGTAGTATAGATCACGGGGGCGCGACCGAAAAACTGTTTTTT. Its translation is CASSIDHGGATEKLFF.

V is TRBV20-1 and J is TRBJ1-5, with D possibly being TRBD1 (5 bases). Germline V lookup: CDR1 DFQATT, CDR2 SNEGSKA (reference sequence). The CDR3 runs to 12 residues. Trimming stripped 6 bases from V and 5 bases from J, with 11 bases between. The CDR3 DNA is TGCAGTGCCACCGACAGTTATCAGCCCCAGCATTTT. Translated, it gives CSATDSYQPQHF.